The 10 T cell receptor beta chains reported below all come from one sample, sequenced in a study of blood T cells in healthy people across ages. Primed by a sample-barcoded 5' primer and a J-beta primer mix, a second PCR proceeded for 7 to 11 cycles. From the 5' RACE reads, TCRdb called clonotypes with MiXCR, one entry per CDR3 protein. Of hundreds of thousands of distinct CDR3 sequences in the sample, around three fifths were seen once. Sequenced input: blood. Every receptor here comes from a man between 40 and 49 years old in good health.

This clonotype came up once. Written as DNA, the CDR3 is TGTGCCACCAGCGTGGGTAATCAGCCCCAGCATTTT. This translates into CATSVGNQPQHF. The chain recombines TRBV15 with TRBJ1-5; no reliable D call. The CDR3 consists of 12 residues. CDR1 and CDR2 (germline): LNHNV, YYDKDF (reference sequence). V lost 5 bases, J lost 4 bases, and 6 bases lay in between.

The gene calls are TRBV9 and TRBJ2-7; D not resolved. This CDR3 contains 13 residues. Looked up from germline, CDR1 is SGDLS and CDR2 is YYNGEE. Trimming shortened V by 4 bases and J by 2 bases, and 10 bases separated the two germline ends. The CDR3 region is CASSPDGPYEQYF. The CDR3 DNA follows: TGTGCCAGCAGCCCGGACGGCCCCTACGAGCAGTACTTC.

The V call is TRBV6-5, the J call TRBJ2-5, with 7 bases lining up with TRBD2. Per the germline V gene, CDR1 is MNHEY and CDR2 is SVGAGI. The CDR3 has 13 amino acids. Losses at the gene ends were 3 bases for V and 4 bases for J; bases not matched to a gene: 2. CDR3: CASSYGGRETQYF. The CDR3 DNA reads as TGTGCCAGCAGTTATGGCGGGAGAGAGACCCAGTACTTC.

Here the CDR3 DNA reads TGTGCCAGCAGTTCACCTAGCGAGAGCAGTCTGGATGAGCAGTTCTTC. This gives the protein CASSSPSESSLDEQFF. The genes are TRBV28 and TRBJ2-1, with D possibly matching TRBD2 (6 bases). CDR1 is MDHEN, CDR2 SYDVKM, per germline. V shed 4 bases and J shed 8 bases, with 21 bases lying between them. The CDR3 totals 16 residues.

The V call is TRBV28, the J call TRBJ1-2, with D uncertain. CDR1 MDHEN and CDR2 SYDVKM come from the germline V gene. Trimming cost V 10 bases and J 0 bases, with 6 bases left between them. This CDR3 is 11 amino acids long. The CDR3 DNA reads TGTGCCAACTGGGCTAACTATGGCTACACCTTC. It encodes CANWANYGYTF.

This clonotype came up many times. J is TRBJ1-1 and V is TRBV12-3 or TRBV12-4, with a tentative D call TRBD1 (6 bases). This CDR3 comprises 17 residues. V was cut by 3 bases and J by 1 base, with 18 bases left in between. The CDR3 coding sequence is TGTGCCAGCAGTTTTTCGGGGGTCAGGGGAGAGAACACTGAAGCTTTCTTT. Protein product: CASSFSGVRGENTEAFF.

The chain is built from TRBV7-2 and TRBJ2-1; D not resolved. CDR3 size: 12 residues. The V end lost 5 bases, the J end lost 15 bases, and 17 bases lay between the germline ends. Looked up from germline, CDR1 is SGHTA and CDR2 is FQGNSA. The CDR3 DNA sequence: TGTGCCAGCAGCACCTCATCTCCGAATTGGTTCTTC. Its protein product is CASSTSSPNWFF.

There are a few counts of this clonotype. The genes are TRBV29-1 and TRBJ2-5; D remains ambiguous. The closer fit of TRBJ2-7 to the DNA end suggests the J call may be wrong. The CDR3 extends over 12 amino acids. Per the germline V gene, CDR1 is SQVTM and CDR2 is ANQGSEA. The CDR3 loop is CSVEVSVNEQYF. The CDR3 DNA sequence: TGCAGCGTTGAAGTGTCGGTGAACGAGCAGTACTTC.

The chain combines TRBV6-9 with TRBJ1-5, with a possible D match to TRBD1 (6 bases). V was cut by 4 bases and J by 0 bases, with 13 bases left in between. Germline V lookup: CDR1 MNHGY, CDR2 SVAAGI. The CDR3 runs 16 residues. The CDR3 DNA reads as TGTGCCAGCAGTTCGCCGGACAGCCATAGCAATCAGCCCCAGCATTTT. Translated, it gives CASSSPDSHSNQPQHF.

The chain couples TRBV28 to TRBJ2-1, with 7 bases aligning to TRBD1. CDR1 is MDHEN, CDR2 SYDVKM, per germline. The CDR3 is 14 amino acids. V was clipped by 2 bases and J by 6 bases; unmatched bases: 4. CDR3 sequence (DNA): TGTGCCAGCAGTTTACCGTCAGGGGGCAATGAGCAGTTCTTC. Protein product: CASSLPSGGNEQFF. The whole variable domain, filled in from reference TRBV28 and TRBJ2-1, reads DVKVTQSSRYLVKRTGEKVFLECVQDMDHENMFWYRQDPGLGLRLIYFSYDVKMKEKGDIPEGYSVSREKKERFSLILESASTNQTSMYLCASSLPSGGNEQFFGPGTRLTVL.